These T cell receptor beta chains were read from a single sample in a study of blood T cell repertoires in COVID-19. Sequencing was performed with immunoSEQ multiplex PCR; in TCRdb, only in-frame clones are kept and a portion is missing. Of about 200,000 clones listed, roughly 82% are singletons. Material: peripheral blood. The receptors stem from a human donor in a cohort sampled during active COVID-19. CDR3s include the opening cysteine and the closing phenylalanine or tryptophan. Each record gives: clone size, J gene, CDR3 length, V gene, D gene, CDR3 DNA, CDR3 protein. D genes are given only for firm matches. Clone size is stated in some rows and not others, as once, few, many or a class when expanded.

clone size: -
J gene: TRBJ1-4
CDR3 length: 14
V gene: TRBV4-1
D gene: TRBD1
CDR3 DNA: TGCGCCAGCAGCCAAGACTCCCGACAGGGGGAACTGTTTTTT
CDR3 protein: CASSQDSRQGELFF

clone size: -
J gene: TRBJ2-5
CDR3 length: 14
V gene: TRBV5-6
D gene: -
CDR3 DNA: TGTGCCAGCAGCTTGGCGGGGGGCGAGGAGACCCAGTACTTC
CDR3 protein: CASSLAGGEETQYF

clone size: -
J gene: TRBJ2-2
CDR3 length: 15
V gene: TRBV11-3
D gene: -
CDR3 DNA: TGTGCCAGCAGCTTAGGGGGCTCGGCCACCGGGGAGCTGTTTTTT
CDR3 protein: CASSLGGSATGELFF

clone size: -
J gene: TRBJ1-5
CDR3 length: 15
V gene: TRBV6-6
D gene: -
CDR3 DNA: TGTGCCAGCAGTCCGGACAGTATTAGCAATCAGCCCCAGCATTTT
CDR3 protein: CASSPDSISNQPQHF

clone size: -
J gene: TRBJ2-4
CDR3 length: 14
V gene: TRBV2
D gene: -
CDR3 DNA: TGTGCCAGCAGTGGGGGGGAAGCCAAAAACATTCAGTACTTC
CDR3 protein: CASSGGEAKNIQYF

clone size: -
J gene: TRBJ1-2
CDR3 length: 12
V gene: TRBV6-6
D gene: -
CDR3 DNA: TGTGCCAGCAGACCCCAGGGGCAAGGCTACACCTTC
CDR3 protein: CASRPQGQGYTF

clone size: -
J gene: TRBJ1-2
CDR3 length: 13
V gene: TRBV6-1
D gene: -
CDR3 DNA: TGTGCCAGCAGTGAAGTGGGGGGGCTAATCTACACCTTC
CDR3 protein: CASSEVGGLIYTF

clone size: few
J gene: TRBJ2-1
CDR3 length: 15
V gene: TRBV27
D gene: TRBD2
CDR3 DNA: TGTGCCAGCAGTTCCTTGGGAAGCGGGAGGAAGGAGCAGTTCTTC
CDR3 protein: CASSSLGSGRKEQFF

clone size: once
J gene: TRBJ2-7
CDR3 length: 14
V gene: TRBV28
D gene: -
CDR3 DNA: TGTGCCAGCAGTTCCTCCGGGACTCGATACGAGCAGTACTTC
CDR3 protein: CASSSSGTRYEQYF

clone size: -
J gene: TRBJ2-2
CDR3 length: 16
V gene: TRBV18
D gene: TRBD1
CDR3 DNA: TGTGCCAGCTCTGACAGGGGCCCCTCTGTGTCCGGGGAGCTGTTTTTT
CDR3 protein: CASSDRGPSVSGELFF

clone size: -
J gene: TRBJ2-1
CDR3 length: 16
V gene: TRBV7-6
D gene: TRBD2
CDR3 DNA: TGTGCCAGCAGCTTAGCGTTTGGCGGGAGAGCCAATGAGCAGTTCTTC
CDR3 protein: CASSLAFGGRANEQFF

clone size: few
J gene: TRBJ2-7
CDR3 length: 13
V gene: TRBV6-5
D gene: -
CDR3 DNA: TGTGCCAGCAGTCCCCGGTCCTCAGGCGAGCAGTACTTC
CDR3 protein: CASSPRSSGEQYF

clone size: -
J gene: TRBJ2-7
CDR3 length: 12
V gene: TRBV29-1
D gene: TRBD2
CDR3 DNA: TGCAGCGTTGCGGGAGGATTATACGAGCAGTACTTC
CDR3 protein: CSVAGGLYEQYF

clone size: -
J gene: TRBJ2-7
CDR3 length: 18
V gene: TRBV2
D gene: -
CDR3 DNA: TGTGCCAGCAGTAGAGGGCCCCTTTCCCCCGACACCCACTACGAGCAGTACTTC
CDR3 protein: CASSRGPLSPDTHYEQYF

clone size: -
J gene: TRBJ1-5
CDR3 length: 18
V gene: TRBV28
D gene: -
CDR3 DNA: TGTGCCAGCAGTTTGTCTTCGGTGGGGGGGACGGGCAATCAGCCCCAGCATTTT
CDR3 protein: CASSLSSVGGTGNQPQHF

clone size: once
J gene: TRBJ1-1
CDR3 length: 13
V gene: TRBV7-9
D gene: -
CDR3 DNA: TGTGCCAGCAGCCATGGAGGAAGATTAGGAGCTTTCTTT
CDR3 protein: CASSHGGRLGAFF

clone size: -
J gene: TRBJ1-6
CDR3 length: 13
V gene: TRBV19
D gene: -
CDR3 DNA: TGTGCCAGTAGTGTACAGGGAAATTCACCCCTCCACTTT
CDR3 protein: CASSVQGNSPLHF

clone size: -
J gene: TRBJ2-7
CDR3 length: 14
V gene: TRBV11-2
D gene: TRBD1
CDR3 DNA: TGTGCCAGCAGCCGTCGGACAGGCTCCTACGAGCAGTACTTC
CDR3 protein: CASSRRTGSYEQYF

clone size: -
J gene: TRBJ1-6
CDR3 length: 14
V gene: TRBV5-1
D gene: TRBD1
CDR3 DNA: TGCGCCAGCAGCCCCGGACAGGGAAGCTCACCCCTCCACTTT
CDR3 protein: CASSPGQGSSPLHF

clone size: few
J gene: TRBJ2-1
CDR3 length: 15
V gene: TRBV2
D gene: -
CDR3 DNA: TGTGCCAGCAGTTCTGGACAGCCTGGATCCAATGAGCAGTTCTTC
CDR3 protein: CASSSGQPGSNEQFF

clone size: once
J gene: TRBJ2-2
CDR3 length: 15
V gene: TRBV11-3
D gene: -
CDR3 DNA: TGTGCCAGCAGCTCCGAGGGACTTTCCACCGGGGAGCTGTTTTTT
CDR3 protein: CASSSEGLSTGELFF

clone size: few
J gene: TRBJ2-5
CDR3 length: 12
V gene: TRBV5-8
D gene: -
CDR3 DNA: TGTGCCAGCAGTGAACAGGCGAAGACCCAGTACTTC
CDR3 protein: CASSEQAKTQYF

clone size: -
J gene: TRBJ1-5
CDR3 length: 14
V gene: TRBV4-1
D gene: -
CDR3 DNA: TGCGCCAGCAGCCAAGACCCTCGGGGGTCGCCCCAGCATTTT
CDR3 protein: CASSQDPRGSPQHF

clone size: -
J gene: TRBJ2-3
CDR3 length: 15
V gene: TRBV7-9
D gene: TRBD1
CDR3 DNA: TGTGCCAGCAGCCACCGGACAGGGAACACAGATACGCAGTATTTT
CDR3 protein: CASSHRTGNTDTQYF

clone size: -
J gene: TRBJ2-7
CDR3 length: 12
V gene: TRBV18
D gene: -
CDR3 DNA: TGTGCCAGCTCACCCGACAGTGGCGAGCAGTACTTC
CDR3 protein: CASSPDSGEQYF

clone size: few
J gene: TRBJ1-5
CDR3 length: 16
V gene: TRBV30
D gene: TRBD1
CDR3 DNA: TGTGCCTGGAGCCAGCTACAGGGGGCATTCAATCAGCCCCAGCATTTT
CDR3 protein: CAWSQLQGAFNQPQHF

clone size: -
J gene: TRBJ2-6
CDR3 length: 14
V gene: TRBV29-1
D gene: -
CDR3 DNA: TGCAGCGTTGGTACAGGGTCCGGGGCCAACGTCCTGACTTTC
CDR3 protein: CSVGTGSGANVLTF

clone size: -
J gene: TRBJ1-1
CDR3 length: 14
V gene: TRBV7-2
D gene: TRBD1
CDR3 DNA: TGTGCCAGCAGCTCAGGACAGGGGGCAACTGAAGCTTTCTTT
CDR3 protein: CASSSGQGATEAFF

clone size: -
J gene: TRBJ2-7
CDR3 length: 14
V gene: TRBV5-1
D gene: TRBD2
CDR3 DNA: TGCGCCAGCAGCTTGGCGGTAGCGGGACGCGAGCAGTACTTC
CDR3 protein: CASSLAVAGREQYF

clone size: -
J gene: TRBJ2-5
CDR3 length: 16
V gene: TRBV5-1
D gene: TRBD2
CDR3 DNA: TGCGCCAGCAGCTTGGTAGCGGGAGGGCCCTCCGAGACCCAGTACTTC
CDR3 protein: CASSLVAGGPSETQYF

clone size: few
J gene: TRBJ1-6
CDR3 length: 15
V gene: TRBV3-1/TRBV3-2
D gene: -
CDR3 DNA: TGTGCCAGCAGCCAAGTCTGGCAGGGTAATTCACCCCTCCACTTT
CDR3 protein: CASSQVWQGNSPLHF

clone size: -
J gene: TRBJ2-5
CDR3 length: 15
V gene: TRBV11-2
D gene: -
CDR3 DNA: TGTGCCAGCAGCGGCGGGCAGAGCCCCCAAGAGACCCAGTACTTC
CDR3 protein: CASSGGQSPQETQYF

clone size: -
J gene: TRBJ2-5
CDR3 length: 17
V gene: TRBV5-4
D gene: TRBD2
CDR3 DNA: TGTGCCAGCAGCCCGTACCCGACTAGCGGCCTGGGGGAGACCCAGTACTTC
CDR3 protein: CASSPYPTSGLGETQYF

clone size: -
J gene: TRBJ2-7
CDR3 length: 16
V gene: TRBV7-9
D gene: TRBD1
CDR3 DNA: TGTGCCAGCAGCTCCTCGGACAGGGGATGGGCCTACGAGCAGTACTTC
CDR3 protein: CASSSSDRGWAYEQYF

clone size: once
J gene: TRBJ1-4
CDR3 length: 16
V gene: TRBV15
D gene: -
CDR3 DNA: TGTGCCACCAGCAGAGATTTCCGGTCGGCTAATGAAAAACTGTTTTTT
CDR3 protein: CATSRDFRSANEKLFF

clone size: once
J gene: TRBJ2-3
CDR3 length: 14
V gene: TRBV18
D gene: -
CDR3 DNA: TGTGCCAGCTCACCGCCCGGGGGCACAGATACGCAGTATTTT
CDR3 protein: CASSPPGGTDTQYF

clone size: -
J gene: TRBJ2-3
CDR3 length: 17
V gene: TRBV18
D gene: TRBD2
CDR3 DNA: TGTGCCAGCTCACCTGTGACTAGCGGGAGTTGGTCAGATACGCAGTATTTT
CDR3 protein: CASSPVTSGSWSDTQYF

clone size: -
J gene: TRBJ1-6
CDR3 length: 12
V gene: TRBV27
D gene: -
CDR3 DNA: TGTGCCAGCAGGTCCAGGGGATCACCCCTCCACTTT
CDR3 protein: CASRSRGSPLHF

clone size: -
J gene: TRBJ2-7
CDR3 length: 16
V gene: TRBV7-2
D gene: TRBD2
CDR3 DNA: TGTGCCAGCAGCTTAGCCACTAGCGCAGTTTCCTACGAGCAGTACTTC
CDR3 protein: CASSLATSAVSYEQYF

clone size: -
J gene: TRBJ1-5
CDR3 length: 14
V gene: TRBV3-1/TRBV3-2
D gene: -
CDR3 DNA: TGTGCCAGCAGCCAACAGGGGTCAAATCAGCCCCAGCATTTT
CDR3 protein: CASSQQGSNQPQHF

clone size: -
J gene: TRBJ2-1
CDR3 length: 17
V gene: TRBV28
D gene: TRBD2
CDR3 DNA: TGTGCCAGCAGTTCCCCGTTACTAGCGGGAGGCTACAATGAGCAGTTCTTC
CDR3 protein: CASSSPLLAGGYNEQFF

clone size: -
J gene: TRBJ2-2
CDR3 length: 16
V gene: TRBV6-6
D gene: -
CDR3 DNA: TGTGCCAGCAGTTACCTCCCGGGAACGAACACCGGGGAGCTGTTTTTT
CDR3 protein: CASSYLPGTNTGELFF

clone size: -
J gene: TRBJ2-2
CDR3 length: 13
V gene: TRBV11-2
D gene: -
CDR3 DNA: TGTGCCAGCAGCCCCGCGCTCGGCGGGGAGCTGTTTTTT
CDR3 protein: CASSPALGGELFF

clone size: -
J gene: TRBJ1-4
CDR3 length: 17
V gene: TRBV7-6
D gene: TRBD1
CDR3 DNA: TGTGCCAGCAGCCAGCCCGTTTACAGGGGTGGTAATGAAAAACTGTTTTTT
CDR3 protein: CASSQPVYRGGNEKLFF

clone size: -
J gene: TRBJ1-1
CDR3 length: 15
V gene: TRBV5-1
D gene: TRBD1
CDR3 DNA: TGCGCCAGCAGCGTAATCGGGACAGGAAACACTGAAGCTTTCTTT
CDR3 protein: CASSVIGTGNTEAFF

clone size: -
J gene: TRBJ1-1
CDR3 length: 11
V gene: TRBV10-2
D gene: -
CDR3 DNA: TGCGCCAGCAGTGAGGCGGGTGAAGCTTTCTTT
CDR3 protein: CASSEAGEAFF

clone size: -
J gene: TRBJ1-5
CDR3 length: 16
V gene: TRBV19
D gene: TRBD1
CDR3 DNA: TGTGCCAGTAGTACGACTATACAGGGGGCTGGGCAGCCCCAGCATTTT
CDR3 protein: CASSTTIQGAGQPQHF

clone size: -
J gene: TRBJ2-1
CDR3 length: 12
V gene: TRBV10-3
D gene: -
CDR3 DNA: TGTGCCATCAGTGGAGGGTCCAATGAGCAGTTCTTC
CDR3 protein: CAISGGSNEQFF

clone size: -
J gene: TRBJ2-1
CDR3 length: 15
V gene: TRBV6-5
D gene: TRBD1
CDR3 DNA: TGTGCCAGCCCAAGGGGGCCTGGGTCCTACAATGAGCAGTTCTTC
CDR3 protein: CASPRGPGSYNEQFF

clone size: -
J gene: TRBJ2-7
CDR3 length: 13
V gene: TRBV10-3
D gene: TRBD2
CDR3 DNA: TGTGCCATCAGGACTAGCGGGGCCTACGAGCAGTACTTC
CDR3 protein: CAIRTSGAYEQYF

clone size: -
J gene: TRBJ1-1
CDR3 length: 13
V gene: TRBV18
D gene: TRBD1
CDR3 DNA: TGTGCCAGCTCAGGACAGGGGAACACTGAAGCTTTCTTT
CDR3 protein: CASSGQGNTEAFF

clone size: once
J gene: TRBJ2-1
CDR3 length: 14
V gene: TRBV27
D gene: -
CDR3 DNA: TGTGCCAGCAGTGGGACACCCGCCGGCAATGAGCAGTTCTTC
CDR3 protein: CASSGTPAGNEQFF